The next 14 T cell receptor beta chains were all read from a single sample in a study of shared clonotypes between healthy human individuals. Only in-frame clones appear in the TCRdb table, and some are missing; sequencing was by immunoSEQ multiplex PCR. The data contain hundreds of thousands of clones, about 74% of them singletons. The sequenced material came from memory CD4+ T cells sorted from blood. Subset given: CD45RA-negative fraction. These receptor sequences come from a woman in her 30s in good health.

J is TRBJ1-1 and V is TRBV5-6; TRBD1 matches 7 bases. Germline V gene sequence: CDR1 SGHDT, CDR2 YYEEEE. J was trimmed by 2 bases and V by 1 base; bases with no gene match: 8. The CDR3 spans 16 residues. CDR3 nucleotides: TGTGCCAGCAGCTTGTTAGGGGGCGCAAGTAACACTGAAGCTTTCTTT. Its translation: CASSLLGGASNTEAFF. Based on the CDR3 plus reference TRBV5-6 and TRBJ1-1, the full variable domain is DAGVTQSPTHLIKTRGQQVTLRCSPKSGHDTVSWYQQALGQGPQFIFQYYEEEERQRGNFPDRFSGHQFPNYSSELNVNALLLGDSALYLCASSLLGGASNTEAFFGQGTRLTVV.

The rearrangement joins TRBV28 to TRBJ2-7, with D maybe TRBD2 (6 bases). The CDR3 consists of 14 residues. Germline CDR1 and CDR2: MDHEN and SYDVKM. Trimming left V 6 bases short and J 3 bases short, with 15 bases between. CDR3 sequence reads: CASRPGTPNYEQYF. CDR3 DNA sequence: TGTGCCAGCAGGCCCGGGACTCCTAACTACGAGCAGTACTTC.

The J gene is TRBJ2-5, the V gene TRBV29-1, with a possible D match to TRBD2 (6 bases). CDR1 SQVTM and CDR2 ANQGSEA come from the germline V gene. Trimming pared 6 bases from V and 5 bases from J, leaving 16 bases between. The CDR3 extends over 13 amino acids. Here the CDR3 reads CSVAGRLAETQYF. The CDR3 DNA follows: TGCAGCGTGGCGGGACGGCTCGCGGAGACCCAGTACTTC.

On this clone itself: Distinct nucleotide sequences in the sample also encode this CDR3. The chain recombines TRBV6-6 with TRBJ1-2; a possible D gene is TRBD1 (6 bases). Germline CDR1 MNHNY, CDR2 SVGAGI (reference sequence). This CDR3 region has 13 residues. V was trimmed by 6 bases and J by 4 bases, leaving 12 bases between them. CDR3 DNA sequence: TGTGCCAGCAGCTCGACAGGCCCCTATGGCTACACCTTC. Protein: CASSSTGPYGYTF.

V and J are TRBV2 and TRBJ2-1; unclear D gene. V lost 6 bases and J 2 bases, leaving 8 bases between the germline ends. The CDR3 is 13 amino acids. Per germline, CDR1 SNHLY and CDR2 FYNNEI. The CDR3: CASSVEAYNEQFF. The CDR3 nucleotides read TGTGCCAGCAGCGTCGAAGCCTACAATGAGCAGTTCTTC. The entire variable domain, with the rest obtained from reference TRBV2 and TRBJ2-1, is as follows: EPEVTQTPSHQVTQMGQEVILRCVPISNHLYFYWYRQILGQKVEFLVSFYNNEISEKSEIFDDQFSVERPDGSNFTLKIRSTKLEDSAMYFCASSVEAYNEQFFGPGTRLTVL.

About this clone itself: This specimen includes other DNA sequences encoding the same CDR3. CDR3 DNA: TGTGCCAGCTCACCAGGGGTAGGAACTGAAGCTTTCTTT. It translates to CASSPGVGTEAFF. The chain joins TRBV18 to TRBJ1-1; D remains ambiguous. This CDR3 contains 13 residues. Germline V lookup: CDR1 KGHSH, CDR2 LQKENI. V was shortened by 2 bases and J by 5 bases, with 9 bases between the two germline ends.

The rearrangement uses TRBV5-6 and TRBJ1-2; tentatively, D is TRBD1 (6 bases). Germline assignment: CDR1 SGHDT and CDR2 YYEEEE. This CDR3 region has 15 residues. The V end lost 0 bases, the J end lost 8 bases, and 17 bases lay between the germline ends. CDR3 nucleotides: TGTGCCAGCAGCTTGGTCGCAGGGGATCTCTGGGGCTACACCTTC. Protein product: CASSLVAGDLWGYTF.

The CDR3 bases are TGTGCCAGTAGAGGACACCTCGGAGGGTACACCGGGGAGCTGTTTTTT. It yields the protein CASRGHLGGYTGELFF. V gene TRBV19 combines with J gene TRBJ2-2, with D tentatively TRBD2 (6 bases). This CDR3 comprises 16 residues. Trimming pared 6 bases from V and 3 bases from J, leaving 17 bases between. In germline, CDR1 is LNHDA, CDR2 SQIVND (reference sequence). Supplemented by reference TRBV19 and TRBJ2-2, the full variable domain reads DGGITQSPKYLFRKEGQNVTLSCEQNLNHDAMYWYRQDPGQGLRLIYYSQIVNDFQKGDIAEGYSVSREKKESFPLTVTSAQKNPTAFYLCASRGHLGGYTGELFFGEGSRLTVL.

The chain carries TRBV28 and TRBJ2-7; D is possibly TRBD1 or TRBD2 (5 bases each). Trimming stripped 5 bases from V and 6 bases from J, with 20 bases between. This CDR3 contains 15 residues. Per the germline V gene, CDR1 is MDHEN and CDR2 is SYDVKM. CDR3 sequence: CASSGLGPKTAEQYF. In DNA form, the CDR3 reads TGTGCCAGCAGTGGTCTGGGACCGAAAACCGCCGAGCAGTACTTC.

J is TRBJ1-4 and V is TRBV28, with a weak D call TRBD1 (6 bases). In germline, CDR1 is MDHEN, CDR2 SYDVKM. With 7 bases removed from V and 5 bases from J, the gap between germline ends came to 17 bases. There are 15 residues in the CDR3. CDR3: CASKITGRGNEKLFF. DNA of the CDR3: TGTGCCAGCAAAATAACAGGGAGAGGCAATGAAAAACTGTTTTTT.

In this sample, this clone turned up many times. CDR3 nucleotide sequence: TGTGCCAGCAGTTACTCTGGCAGGTTGTCGAACACTGAAGCTTTCTTT. It is translated as CASSYSGRLSNTEAFF. V usage is TRBV6-6 and J usage is TRBJ1-1, with no clear D. Trimming took 0 bases from V and 1 from J, leaving 12 bases between them. Germline CDR1 and CDR2: MNHNY and SVGAGI (reference sequence). The CDR3 length is 16 residues.

The V gene is TRBV28, the J gene TRBJ2-1; D is ambiguous. V was clipped by 3 bases and J by 1 base, with 7 bases between them. This CDR3 has 14 amino acids. Germline values: CDR1 MDHEN, CDR2 SYDVKM. CDR3 in amino acids: CASSFTRSYNEQFF. Written as DNA, the CDR3 is TGTGCCAGCAGTTTCACACGTTCCTACAATGAGCAGTTCTTC.

The CDR3 region is CASSAGPAGTEAFF. DNA of the CDR3: TGTGCCAGCAGTGCCGGTCCGGCGGGGACTGAAGCTTTCTTT. The J gene is TRBJ1-1, the V gene TRBV28; D is undetermined. CDR1 MDHEN and CDR2 SYDVKM come from the germline V gene. This CDR3 region has 14 residues. V was pared by 5 bases and J by 5 bases, with 15 bases between.

This clone was counted a single time. The chain joins TRBV28 to TRBJ2-5; 10 nucleotides match TRBD1. The CDR3 contains 15 residues. V was clipped by 3 bases and J by 4 bases; unmatched bases: 5. CDR1 and CDR2 from the germline V gene are MDHEN and SYDVKM. CDR3 DNA sequence: TGTGCCAGCAGTTTTGGGACAGGGGTGGGAGAGACCCAGTACTTC. This translates into CASSFGTGVGETQYF.